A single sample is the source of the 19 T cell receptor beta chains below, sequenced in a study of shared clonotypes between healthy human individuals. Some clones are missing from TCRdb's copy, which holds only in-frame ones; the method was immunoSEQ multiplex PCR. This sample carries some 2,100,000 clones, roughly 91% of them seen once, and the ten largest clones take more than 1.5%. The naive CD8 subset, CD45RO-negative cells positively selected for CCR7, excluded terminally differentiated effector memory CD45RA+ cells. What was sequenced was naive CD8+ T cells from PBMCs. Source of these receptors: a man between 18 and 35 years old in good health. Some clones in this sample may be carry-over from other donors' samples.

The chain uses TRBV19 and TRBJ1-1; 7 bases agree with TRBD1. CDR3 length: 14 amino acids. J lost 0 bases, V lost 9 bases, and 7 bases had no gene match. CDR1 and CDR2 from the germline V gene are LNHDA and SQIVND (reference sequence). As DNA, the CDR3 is TGTGCCAGCCGGAGAACAGGGGTGAACACTGAAGCTTTCTTT. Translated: CASRRTGVNTEAFF.

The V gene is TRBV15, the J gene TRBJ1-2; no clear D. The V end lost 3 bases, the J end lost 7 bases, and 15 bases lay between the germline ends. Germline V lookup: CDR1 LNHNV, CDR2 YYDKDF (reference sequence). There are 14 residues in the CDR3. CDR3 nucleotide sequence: TGTGCCACCAGCAGTACCCGAAGTGGGCCTGGCTACACCTTC. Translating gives CATSSTRSGPGYTF.

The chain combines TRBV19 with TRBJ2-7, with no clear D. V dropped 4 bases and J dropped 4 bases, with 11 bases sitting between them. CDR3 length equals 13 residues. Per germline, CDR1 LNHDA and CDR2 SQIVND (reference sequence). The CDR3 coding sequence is TGTGCCAGTAGTAGATCTGCAGCATACGAGCAGTACTTC. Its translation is CASSRSAAYEQYF. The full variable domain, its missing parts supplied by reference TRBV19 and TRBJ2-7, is DGGITQSPKYLFRKEGQNVTLSCEQNLNHDAMYWYRQDPGQGLRLIYYSQIVNDFQKGDIAEGYSVSREKKESFPLTVTSAQKNPTAFYLCASSRSAAYEQYFGPGTRLTVT.

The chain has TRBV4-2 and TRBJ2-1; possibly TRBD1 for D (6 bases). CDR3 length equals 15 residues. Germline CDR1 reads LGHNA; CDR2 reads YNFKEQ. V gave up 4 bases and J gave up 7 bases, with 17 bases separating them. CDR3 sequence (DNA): TGTGCCAGCAGCCCATACAGGGTTTCGGGGAATGAGCAGTTCTTC. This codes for CASSPYRVSGNEQFF.

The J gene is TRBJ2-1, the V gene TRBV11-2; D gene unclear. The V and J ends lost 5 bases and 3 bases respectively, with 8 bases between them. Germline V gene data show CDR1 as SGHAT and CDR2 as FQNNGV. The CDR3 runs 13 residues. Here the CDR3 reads CASSGGRYNEQFF. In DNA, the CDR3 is TGTGCCAGCAGCGGCGGCCGCTACAATGAGCAGTTCTTC.

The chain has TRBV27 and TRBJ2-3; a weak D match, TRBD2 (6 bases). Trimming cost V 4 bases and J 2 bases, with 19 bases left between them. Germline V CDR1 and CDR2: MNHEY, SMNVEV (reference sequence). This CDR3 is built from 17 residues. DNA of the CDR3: TGTGCCAGCAGTTCAACGCGGGATCCCCTCTTCACAGATACGCAGTATTTT. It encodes CASSSTRDPLFTDTQYF.

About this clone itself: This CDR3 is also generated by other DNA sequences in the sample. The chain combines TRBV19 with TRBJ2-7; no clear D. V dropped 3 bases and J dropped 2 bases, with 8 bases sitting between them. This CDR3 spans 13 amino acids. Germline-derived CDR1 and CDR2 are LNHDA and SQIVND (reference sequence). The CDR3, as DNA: TGTGCCAGTAGTATGGTCGGTGCCTACGAGCAGTACTTC. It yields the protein CASSMVGAYEQYF.

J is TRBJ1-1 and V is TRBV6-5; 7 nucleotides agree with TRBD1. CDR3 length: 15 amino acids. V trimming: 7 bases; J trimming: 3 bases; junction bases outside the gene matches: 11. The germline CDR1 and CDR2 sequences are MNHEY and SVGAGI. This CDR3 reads CASTEHRGSDTEAFF. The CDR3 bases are TGTGCCAGCACCGAACACAGGGGATCGGACACTGAAGCTTTCTTT.

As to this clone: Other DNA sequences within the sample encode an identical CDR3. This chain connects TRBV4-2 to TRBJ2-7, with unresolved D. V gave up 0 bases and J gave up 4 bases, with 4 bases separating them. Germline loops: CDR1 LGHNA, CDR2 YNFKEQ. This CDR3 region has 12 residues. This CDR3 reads CASSQDRYEQYF. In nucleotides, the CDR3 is TGTGCCAGCAGCCAAGATAGGTACGAGCAGTACTTC.

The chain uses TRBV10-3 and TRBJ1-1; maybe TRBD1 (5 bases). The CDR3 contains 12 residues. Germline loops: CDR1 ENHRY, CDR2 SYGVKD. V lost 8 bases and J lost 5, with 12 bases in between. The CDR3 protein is CAIGGDGTEAFF. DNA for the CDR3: TGTGCCATCGGGGGGGACGGGACTGAAGCTTTCTTT.

The CDR3 region is CASSLGFGGSTDTQYF. Written as DNA, the CDR3 is TGTGCCAGCAGCTTAGGATTTGGCGGAAGCACAGATACGCAGTATTTT. The chain recombines TRBV11-1 with TRBJ2-3; D uncertain. V was shortened by 1 base and J by 0 bases, with 11 bases between the two germline ends. This CDR3 has 16 residues. Germline-derived CDR1 and CDR2 are SGHAT and FQDESV (reference sequence).

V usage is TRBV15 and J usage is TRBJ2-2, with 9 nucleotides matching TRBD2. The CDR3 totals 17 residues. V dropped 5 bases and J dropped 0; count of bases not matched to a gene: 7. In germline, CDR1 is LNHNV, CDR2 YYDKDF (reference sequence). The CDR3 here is CATSAPTSGPNTGELFF. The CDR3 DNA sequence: TGTGCCACCAGCGCCCCAACTAGCGGGCCGAACACCGGGGAGCTGTTTTTT.

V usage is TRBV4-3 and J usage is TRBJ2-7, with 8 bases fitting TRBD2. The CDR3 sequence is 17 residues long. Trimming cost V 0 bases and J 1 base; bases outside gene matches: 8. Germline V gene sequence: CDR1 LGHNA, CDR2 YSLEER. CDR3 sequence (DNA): TGCGCCAGCAGCCAAGATTGGTCTAGCGGGTCGTCCTACGAGCAGTACTTC. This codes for CASSQDWSSGSSYEQYF.

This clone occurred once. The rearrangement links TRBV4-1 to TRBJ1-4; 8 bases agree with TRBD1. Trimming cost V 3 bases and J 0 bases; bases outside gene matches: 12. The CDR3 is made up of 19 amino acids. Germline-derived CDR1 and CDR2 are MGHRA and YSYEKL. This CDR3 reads CASSQALYPTGATNEKLFF. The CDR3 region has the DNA TGCGCCAGCAGCCAGGCCCTGTACCCGACAGGGGCAACTAATGAAAAACTGTTTTTT.

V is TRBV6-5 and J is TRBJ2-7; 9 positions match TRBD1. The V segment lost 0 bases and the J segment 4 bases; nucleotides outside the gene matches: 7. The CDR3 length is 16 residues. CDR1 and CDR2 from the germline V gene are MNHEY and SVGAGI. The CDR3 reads CASSYSVQGARYEQYF. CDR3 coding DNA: TGTGCCAGCAGTTACTCTGTACAGGGGGCGAGGTACGAGCAGTACTTC.

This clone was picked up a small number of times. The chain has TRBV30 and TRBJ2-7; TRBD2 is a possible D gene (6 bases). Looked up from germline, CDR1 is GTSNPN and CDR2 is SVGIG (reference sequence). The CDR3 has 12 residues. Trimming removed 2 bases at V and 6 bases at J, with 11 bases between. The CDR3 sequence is CAWSMGRSEQYF. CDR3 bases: TGTGCCTGGAGTATGGGGAGGAGCGAGCAGTACTTC.

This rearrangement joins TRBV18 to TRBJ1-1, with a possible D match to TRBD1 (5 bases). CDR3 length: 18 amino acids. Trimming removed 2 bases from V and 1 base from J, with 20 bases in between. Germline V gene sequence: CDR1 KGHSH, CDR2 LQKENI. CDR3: CASSPAGTPRSANTEAFF. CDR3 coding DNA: TGTGCCAGCTCACCAGCCGGGACCCCAAGGTCCGCGAACACTGAAGCTTTCTTT.

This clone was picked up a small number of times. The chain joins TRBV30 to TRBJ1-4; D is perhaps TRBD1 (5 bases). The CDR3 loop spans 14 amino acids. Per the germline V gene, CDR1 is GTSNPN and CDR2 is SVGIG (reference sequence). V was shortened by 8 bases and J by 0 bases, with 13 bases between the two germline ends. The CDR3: CAGGSDATNEKLFF. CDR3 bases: TGTGCCGGGGGGTCCGATGCAACTAATGAAAAACTGTTTTTT.

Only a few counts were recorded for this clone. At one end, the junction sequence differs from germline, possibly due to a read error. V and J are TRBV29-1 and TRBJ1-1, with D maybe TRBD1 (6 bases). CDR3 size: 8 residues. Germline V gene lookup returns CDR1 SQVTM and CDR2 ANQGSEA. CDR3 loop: CSVEADSF. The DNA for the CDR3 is TGCAGCGTTGAAGCGGACAGCTTT.